A single sample is the source of the 22 T cell receptor beta chains below, sequenced in a study of Ad26.COV2.S vaccination and SARS-CoV-2 variants. Method: immunoSEQ multiplex PCR; TCRdb's copy keeps in-frame clones and lacks some. The sample has some 420,000 clones, approximately 87% seen once. Stated treatment: 19 received Ad26.COV2.S at low or high dose, single or two shots; roughly five received placebo; per-sample allocation not given. Specimens were obtained on day 63 following the first vaccine or placebo injection. Here the sequenced sample was peripheral blood, taken in a trial of Ad26.COV2.S vaccine versus placebo. The receptors were sampled from a person between 18 and 65 years old who received the Ad26.COV2.S COVID-19 vaccine or a placebo.

This chain uses TRBV11-2 with TRBJ2-7; TRBD2 is a possible D gene (5 bases). CDR1 is SGHAT and CDR2 is FQNNGV in the germline V gene. CDR3 size: 13 residues. With 6 bases removed from V and 2 bases from J, the gap between germline ends came to 11 bases. This CDR3 reads CASRPTGTYEQYF. The CDR3 nucleotides are TGTGCCAGCAGACCCACGGGGACCTACGAGCAGTACTTC.

The rearrangement links TRBV7-2 to TRBJ2-3; no clear D. V lost 0 bases, J lost 4 bases, and 5 bases lay in between. The CDR3 sequence is 13 residues long. Germline V CDR1 and CDR2: SGHTA, FQGNSA. CDR3 sequence: CASSLAGPDTQYF. The CDR3 region has the DNA TGTGCCAGCAGCTTAGCCGGGCCAGATACGCAGTATTTT. The variable domain in full, completed from reference TRBV7-2 and TRBJ2-3, reads GAGVSQSPSNKVTEKGKDVELRCDPISGHTALYWYRQSLGQGLEFLIYFQGNSAPDKSGLPSDRFSAERTGGSVSTLTIQRTQQEDSAVYLCASSLAGPDTQYFGPGTRLTVL.

The chain recombines TRBV4-2 with TRBJ2-1, with TRBD2 matching over 12 bases. Germline assignment: CDR1 LGHNA and CDR2 YNFKEQ. This CDR3 has 19 residues. J lost 4 bases, V lost 1 base, and 11 bases had no gene match. The CDR3, as DNA: TGTGCCAGCAGCCAAGTCCCTCGACTAGCGGGGGCCACGTACAATGAGCAGTTCTTC. Translated, it gives CASSQVPRLAGATYNEQFF.

This clone was detected only a few times. The rearrangement links TRBV5-1 to TRBJ2-7, with D perhaps matching TRBD1 (5 bases). Trimming took 5 bases from V and 0 from J, leaving 12 bases between them. The CDR3 contains 14 residues. CDR1 SGHRS and CDR2 YFSETQ come from the germline V gene. The DNA for the CDR3 is TGCGCCAGCAGGGACCAGGGTAGCTCCTACGAGCAGTACTTC. This translates into CASRDQGSSYEQYF.

The chain has TRBV4-1 and TRBJ2-2, with unresolved D. This CDR3 comprises 17 residues. Looked up from germline, CDR1 is MGHRA and CDR2 is YSYEKL. V lost 1 base and J 3 bases, leaving 15 bases between the germline ends. For the CDR3, the DNA is TGCGCCAGCAGCCAAGGGTATCGAGTTGGTGACACCGGGGAGCTGTTTTTT. It encodes CASSQGYRVGDTGELFF.

The chain is built from TRBV12-3 or TRBV12-4 and TRBJ1-2; D perhaps matches TRBD1 (5 bases). The CDR3 runs to 12 residues. V lost 7 bases to trimming and J lost 6 bases, with 12 bases between them. The CDR3 DNA sequence: TGTGCCAGCACCTCCTGGACAAATGGCTACACCTTC. Its protein is CASTSWTNGYTF.

The rearrangement joins TRBV6-5 to TRBJ1-5; maybe TRBD1 (5 bases). The V and J ends lost 5 bases and 7 bases respectively, with 18 bases between them. CDR1 and CDR2 from the germline V gene are MNHEY and SVGAGI. The CDR3 has 15 amino acids. The CDR3 region is CASSQQKGSRQPQHF. In nucleotides, the CDR3 is TGTGCCAGCAGTCAACAAAAGGGGTCGAGGCAGCCCCAGCATTTT.

V and J are TRBV2 and TRBJ1-2; D ambiguous. Germline V CDR1 and CDR2: SNHLY, FYNNEI. The CDR3 loop spans 13 amino acids. V shed 4 bases and J shed 8 bases, with 14 bases lying between them. The CDR3 bases are TGTGCCAGCAGTGCCAACCCATCCGCGGGCTACACCTTC. It yields the protein CASSANPSAGYTF.

In this sample, this clone turned up once. The genes are TRBV5-1 and TRBJ1-2; 8 bases map to TRBD1. The CDR3 is 13 residues long. Germline assignment: CDR1 SGHRS and CDR2 YFSETQ. V was pared by 4 bases and J by 4 bases, with 3 bases of the junction left unmatched. The CDR3 DNA sequence: TGCGCCAGCAGCGTGGACAGGGCCTATGGCTACACCTTC. Protein: CASSVDRAYGYTF.

CDR3 sequence: CASSQGSAGLNTDTQYF. The CDR3 DNA sequence: TGTGCCAGCAGCCAAGGGTCGGCGGGGCTTAACACAGATACGCAGTATTTT. The rearrangement joins TRBV3-1 (or the pseudogene TRBV3-2) to TRBJ2-3; D is perhaps TRBD2 (6 bases). CDR1 and CDR2 from the germline V gene are LGHDT and YNNKEL (reference sequence). CDR3 size: 17 residues. Trimming left V 1 base short and J 2 bases short, with 16 bases between.

The chain combines TRBV28 with TRBJ1-5; D is ambiguous. Germline loops: CDR1 MDHEN, CDR2 SYDVKM. The CDR3 runs 14 residues. Trimming left V 3 bases short and J 7 bases short, with 13 bases between. Here the CDR3 DNA reads TGTGCCAGCAGTTTGTGGCAGAACTACCAGCCCCAGCATTTT. Translation: CASSLWQNYQPQHF.

This clone has only one observation. V and J are TRBV7-2 and TRBJ2-3, with D possibly being TRBD1 (6 bases). Trimming pared 5 bases from V and 2 bases from J, leaving 14 bases between. This CDR3 is built from 15 residues. Germline assignment: CDR1 SGHTA and CDR2 FQGNSA. The CDR3 reads CASSLRTEVTDTQYF. DNA for the CDR3: TGTGCCAGCAGCCTTAGGACAGAAGTCACAGATACGCAGTATTTT.

This clone has only one observation. As DNA, the CDR3 is TGTGCCAGCAGTTTAGACTTTTGGAGCACTGAAGCTTTCTTT. Translation gives CASSLDFWSTEAFF. The V gene is TRBV27, the J gene TRBJ1-1; D gene uncertain. CDR3 length: 14 residues. In germline, CDR1 is MNHEY, CDR2 SMNVEV (reference sequence). V was trimmed by 2 bases and J by 4 bases, leaving 11 bases between them.

The J gene is TRBJ2-3, the V gene TRBV5-4, with D perhaps matching TRBD2 (5 bases). CDR1 SGHNT and CDR2 YYREEE come from the germline V gene (reference sequence). V shed 4 bases and J shed 4 bases, with 19 bases lying between them. The CDR3 length is 16 residues. In nucleotides, the CDR3 is TGTGCCAGCAGCCCACTCGGGGATACGACTTCAGATACGCAGTATTTT. The encoded protein is CASSPLGDTTSDTQYF. Full variable domain (outside the CDR3, taken from reference TRBV5-4 and TRBJ2-3): ETGVTQSPTHLIKTRGQQVTLRCSSQSGHNTVSWYQQALGQGPQFIFQYYREEENGRGNFPPRFSGLQFPNYSSELNVNALELDDSALYLCASSPLGDTTSDTQYFGPGTRLTVL.

The rearrangement joins TRBV11-2 to TRBJ2-5; possibly TRBD2 for D (5 bases). CDR3 length: 12 residues. The germline CDR1 and CDR2 sequences are SGHAT and FQNNGV. Trimming pared 1 base from V and 10 bases from J, leaving 10 bases between. CDR3 nucleotide sequence: TGTGCCAGCAGCTTAGGGGTCGGGGACCAGTACTTC. It yields the protein CASSLGVGDQYF.

The chain combines TRBV7-3 with TRBJ2-1, with D tentatively TRBD2 (6 bases). Germline V lookup: CDR1 SGHTA, CDR2 FQGTGA. Trimming stripped 6 bases from V and 0 bases from J, with 12 bases between. The CDR3 runs 15 residues. This CDR3 is CASRENGGSYNEQFF. The DNA of the CDR3 is TGTGCCAGCAGGGAGAACGGGGGCTCCTACAATGAGCAGTTCTTC.

The gene calls are TRBV6-5 and TRBJ2-7, with D unresolved. V was clipped by 2 bases and J by 3 bases, with 8 bases between them. CDR3 length: 13 amino acids. CDR1 is MNHEY and CDR2 is SVGAGI in the germline V gene. CDR3 protein: CASSYRPFYEQYF. CDR3 bases: TGTGCCAGCAGTTACCGGCCATTCTACGAGCAGTACTTC.

This chain uses TRBV6-5 with TRBJ1-2, with 8 bases lining up with TRBD1. V shed 0 bases and J 3 bases; nucleotides not matched to a gene: 6. In germline, CDR1 is MNHEY, CDR2 SVGAGI. The CDR3 spans 16 residues. CDR3 amino acids: CASSYSSPGQDYGYTF. CDR3 DNA: TGTGCCAGCAGTTACTCATCCCCGGGACAGGACTATGGCTACACCTTC.

V and J are TRBV7-9 and TRBJ1-2; TRBD1 matches 7 bases. Looked up from germline, CDR1 is SEHNR and CDR2 is FQNEAQ (reference sequence). The length of the CDR3 is 13 residues. V dropped 5 bases and J dropped 4; count of bases not matched to a gene: 4. The CDR3 DNA sequence: TGTGCCAGCAGCCGCCGGGACAGCTATGGCTACACCTTC. Amino acid sequence: CASSRRDSYGYTF.

The CDR3 DNA reads as TGTGCCAGCAGCTCCAGCCTAGCGGGGGCGGCTAACACTGAAGCTTTCTTT. Its translation is CASSSSLAGAANTEAFF. The chain uses TRBV7-2 and TRBJ1-1, with D possibly being TRBD1 (6 bases). The CDR3 contains 17 residues. The V and J ends lost 4 bases and 2 bases respectively, with 20 bases between them. Germline assignment: CDR1 SGHTA and CDR2 FQGNSA.

The chain employs TRBV30 and TRBJ2-7; 14 bases match TRBD2. This CDR3 spans 14 amino acids. The V segment lost 3 bases and the J segment 7 bases; nucleotides outside the gene matches: 5. CDR1 GTSNPN and CDR2 SVGIG come from the germline V gene (reference sequence). In DNA, the CDR3 is TGTGCCTGGAGGGGGACTAGCGGGGGTCGGGAGCAGTACTTC. Translation: CAWRGTSGGREQYF.

CDR3 amino acids: CATSSTTGGKGFNYGYTF. The CDR3 nucleotides are TGTGCCACCAGTTCCACGACAGGGGGCAAAGGCTTCAACTATGGCTACACCTTC. V is TRBV15 and J is TRBJ1-2, with 10 bases that match TRBD1. This CDR3 region has 18 residues. Germline values: CDR1 LNHNV, CDR2 YYDKDF (reference sequence). The V segment lost 6 bases and the J segment 2 bases; nucleotides outside the gene matches: 15.